The 27 T cell receptor beta chains below all came from one sample that was sequenced in a study of human T cells and chemical hapten exposure. TCRdb reprocessed the RACE reads with MiXCR, giving one entry per CDR3 protein. The sample includes tens of thousands of distinct CDR3 sequences, 11% of them seen just once. Time point meaning: patch test 2, 6 weeks after DPC sensitization. Treatment here: therapeutic diphenylcyclopropenone sensitization with weekly scalp DPC. Sequences were derived from whole blood, sampled in connection with sensitization to the hapten diphenylcyclopropenone (DPC). These receptors all stem from a man in his forties or fifties with alopecia areata. Some clones in this sample may be carry-over from other donors' samples.

This clonotype was counted ten times or more. The rearrangement uses TRBV9 and TRBJ1-3; no reliable D call. Between the trimmed V and J ends, which lost 0 bases and 0 bases, there was a span of 10 bases. CDR1 and CDR2 (germline): SGDLS, YYNGEE. This CDR3 is 16 amino acids long. CDR3 coding DNA: TGTGCCAGCAGCGTAGTCGGCAGAGCCTCTGGAAACACCATATATTTT. This translates into CASSVVGRASGNTIYF.

This chain connects TRBV5-4 to TRBJ2-1; 7 positions agree with TRBD2. Per the germline V gene, CDR1 is SGHNT and CDR2 is YYREEE (reference sequence). J was trimmed by 5 bases and V by 0 bases; bases with no gene match: 5. This CDR3 contains 15 residues. The CDR3 protein is CASSLAAGADNEQFF. Here the CDR3 DNA reads TGTGCCAGCAGCTTGGCGGCGGGAGCGGACAATGAGCAGTTCTTC.

The V call is TRBV2, the J call TRBJ2-3; 11 bases map to TRBD2. In germline, CDR1 is SNHLY, CDR2 FYNNEI. Trimming removed 5 bases from V and 6 bases from J; junction bases left unmatched: 16. The CDR3 sequence is 18 residues long. The CDR3 nucleotides read TGTGCCAGCAGTCTTTTTAATCTAGCGGGGGGCACGTTGGATACGCAGTATTTT. As protein: CASSLFNLAGGTLDTQYF.

The V call is TRBV5-1, the J call TRBJ2-2; 8 positions agree with TRBD2. V gave up 0 bases and J gave up 6 bases; unmatched junction bases: 7. Germline CDR1 reads SGHRS; CDR2 reads YFSETQ. The CDR3 is made up of 16 amino acids. CDR3 protein: CASSLAPREGAGELFF. CDR3 DNA sequence: TGCGCCAGCAGCTTGGCCCCCCGGGAGGGCGCCGGGGAGCTGTTTTTT.

This clonotype was seen a handful of times. This rearrangement joins TRBV7-9 to TRBJ2-5; tentative D call: TRBD2 (5 bases). V lost 4 bases, J lost 2 bases, and 11 bases lay in between. The germline CDR1 and CDR2 sequences are SEHNR and FQNEAQ (reference sequence). There are 14 residues in the CDR3. CDR3: CASSSSREQETQYF. The CDR3 DNA is TGTGCCAGCAGCTCGTCGAGGGAGCAAGAGACCCAGTACTTC.

Only a few counts were recorded for this clonotype. The chain couples TRBV7-2 to TRBJ2-7; D remains ambiguous. Looked up from germline, CDR1 is SGHTA and CDR2 is FQGNSA. The CDR3 runs 15 residues. V was cut by 1 base and J by 2 bases, with 12 bases left in between. CDR3 sequence (DNA): TGTGCCAGCAGCTTAGAGTTGGGCAGTCCCTACGAGCAGTACTTC. This sequence encodes CASSLELGSPYEQYF. Variable domain in full (rest from reference TRBV7-2 and TRBJ2-7): GAGVSQSPSNKVTEKGKDVELRCDPISGHTALYWYRQSLGQGLEFLIYFQGNSAPDKSGLPSDRFSAERTGGSVSTLTIQRTQQEDSAVYLCASSLELGSPYEQYFGPGTRLTVT.

The gene calls are TRBV2 and TRBJ2-1; 12 bases agree with TRBD2. Germline V gene sequence: CDR1 SNHLY, CDR2 FYNNEI. CDR3 length: 17 residues. With 3 bases clipped from V and 7 bases from J, the junction kept 10 bases outside the gene matches. The CDR3 loop is CASSEFLPGLAGNEQFF. In nucleotides, the CDR3 is TGTGCCAGCAGTGAGTTTCTACCGGGACTAGCGGGTAATGAGCAGTTCTTC.

Only a few counts were recorded for this clonotype. This chain uses TRBV20-1 with TRBJ2-3; D remains unclear. The germline CDR1 and CDR2 sequences are DFQATT and SNEGSKA (reference sequence). V lost 2 bases and J 0 bases, leaving 9 bases between the germline ends. This CDR3 has 14 residues. CDR3 sequence (DNA): TGCAGTGCTAGAAGGGTTACTAGCACAGATACGCAGTATTTT. Its protein is CSARRVTSTDTQYF.

This chain links TRBV10-3 with TRBJ2-6; D is possibly TRBD2 (5 bases). CDR3 length: 17 residues. Per the germline V gene, CDR1 is ENHRY and CDR2 is SYGVKD. Trimming removed 6 bases at V and 0 bases at J, with 15 bases between. CDR3 DNA: TGTGCCATCAGAACTCTCGACTATCTCTCTGGGGCCAACGTCCTGACTTTC. Translating it yields CAIRTLDYLSGANVLTF.

J is TRBJ2-6 and V is TRBV28; D ambiguous. Germline lookup yields CDR1 MDHEN and CDR2 SYDVKM. The CDR3 covers 15 residues. V lost 7 bases, J lost 2 bases, and 12 bases lay in between. CDR3 protein: CASTEHGTGANVLTF. In nucleotides, the CDR3 is TGTGCCAGCACGGAGCACGGCACTGGGGCCAACGTCCTGACTTTC. Together with reference TRBV28 and TRBJ2-6, the CDR3 gives the full variable domain: DVKVTQSSRYLVKRTGEKVFLECVQDMDHENMFWYRQDPGLGLRLIYFSYDVKMKEKGDIPEGYSVSREKKERFSLILESASTNQTSMYLCASTEHGTGANVLTFGAGSRLTVL.

The V gene is TRBV28, the J gene TRBJ2-1, with D unresolved. The V and J ends lost 3 bases and 10 bases respectively, with 4 bases between them. CDR3 length: 10 residues. Looked up from germline, CDR1 is MDHEN and CDR2 is SYDVKM. CDR3 region: CASSFGEQFF. The CDR3 region has the DNA TGTGCCAGCAGTTTCGGCGAGCAGTTCTTC.

There are a few counts of this clonotype. The chain links TRBV30 to TRBJ1-2, with D possibly matching TRBD1 (5 bases). Germline CDR1 GTSNPN, CDR2 SVGIG (reference sequence). The CDR3 covers 12 residues. The V end lost 3 bases, the J end lost 2 bases, and 7 bases lay between the germline ends. CDR3 sequence reads: CAWRGGNYGYTF. In DNA form, the CDR3 reads TGTGCCTGGAGGGGGGGAAACTATGGCTACACCTTC.

The rearrangement joins TRBV6-1 to TRBJ2-7; 8 bases agree with TRBD1. Germline CDR1 is MNHNS and CDR2 is SASEGT. V was pared by 5 bases and J by 6 bases, with 3 bases of the junction left unmatched. The CDR3 loop spans 12 amino acids. The CDR3 DNA is TGTGCCAGCAGTTCACAGGGGGTCGAGCAGTACGTC. Residues: CASSSQGVEQYV.

This chain connects TRBV28 to TRBJ2-3, with D perhaps matching TRBD2 (6 bases). The CDR3 is 18 amino acids. Deletions cut 5 bases from V and 0 bases from J, with 21 bases between. Germline-derived CDR1 and CDR2 are MDHEN and SYDVKM. The CDR3 DNA reads TGTGCCAGCAGTCCGGGGACTCGCTGGGCGTCTAGCACAGATACGCAGTATTTT. Translated: CASSPGTRWASSTDTQYF. Full variable domain (remainder filled in from reference TRBV28 and TRBJ2-3): DVKVTQSSRYLVKRTGEKVFLECVQDMDHENMFWYRQDPGLGLRLIYFSYDVKMKEKGDIPEGYSVSREKKERFSLILESASTNQTSMYLCASSPGTRWASSTDTQYFGPGTRLTVL.

This clonotype was observed many times. The chain is built from TRBV18 and TRBJ2-7; D ambiguous. V shed 5 bases and J shed 0 bases, with 5 bases lying between them. CDR1 and CDR2 (germline): KGHSH, LQKENI. The CDR3 has 12 amino acids. CDR3 protein: CASSTGSYEQYF. The CDR3 DNA is TGTGCCAGCTCAACGGGCTCCTACGAGCAGTACTTC.

This clonotype was detected only a few times. The rearrangement joins TRBV6-6 to TRBJ1-1; perhaps TRBD1 as D (6 bases). Trimming pared 5 bases from V and 6 bases from J, leaving 19 bases between. The CDR3 is 15 residues long. In germline, CDR1 is MNHNY, CDR2 SVGAGI (reference sequence). CDR3 coding DNA: TGTGCCAGCAGTGATACGGCACAGGGTCTGGCTGAAGCTTTCTTT. Amino acid sequence: CASSDTAQGLAEAFF.

This clonotype showed up many times. V usage is TRBV11-2 and J usage is TRBJ2-3; D remains unclear. There are 11 residues in the CDR3. Germline V gene sequence: CDR1 SGHAT, CDR2 FQNNGV. Trimming removed 5 bases from V and 8 bases from J, with 8 bases in between. The CDR3 DNA sequence: TGTGCCAGCAGCATCGTGGGTACGCAGTATTTT. It translates to CASSIVGTQYF. Filled out from reference TRBV11-2 and TRBJ2-3, the complete variable domain reads EAGVAQSPRYKIIEKRQSVAFWCNPISGHATLYWYQQILGQGPKLLIQFQNNGVVDDSQLPKDRFSAERLKGVDSTLKIQPAKLEDSAVYLCASSIVGTQYFGPGTRLTVL.

The chain links TRBV6-5 to TRBJ1-6; 8 nucleotides agree with TRBD1. Germline V CDR1 and CDR2: MNHEY, SVGAGI. The J segment lost 6 bases and the V segment lost 6 bases, leaving 4 bases of the junction unmatched. The CDR3 consists of 14 residues. The CDR3 region is CASRGTGGNSPLHF. DNA for the CDR3: TGTGCCAGCAGGGGGACAGGCGGTAATTCACCCCTCCACTTT.

This clonotype was counted between two and nine times. This chain uses TRBV29-1 with TRBJ2-6, with D possibly matching TRBD1 (6 bases). Trimming shortened V by 4 bases and J by 2 bases, and 12 bases separated the two germline ends. Per germline, CDR1 SQVTM and CDR2 ANQGSEA. There are 15 residues in the CDR3. The CDR3 region is CSVAGGAPGANVLTF. CDR3 DNA: TGCAGCGTTGCTGGGGGCGCCCCTGGGGCCAACGTCCTGACTTTC.

The chain combines TRBV21-1 with TRBJ2-7; TRBD1, the table's D call, lacks a check against the DNA. TRBV21-1 is designated a pseudogene. The length of the CDR3 is 14 residues. The CDR3 reads CASSPGGGPYEQYV. CDR3 coding DNA: TGTGCCAGCAGCCCCGGGGGAGGACCCTACGAGCAGTACGTC.

This clonotype was seen many times. The chain uses TRBV20-1 and TRBJ2-1; D perhaps matches TRBD2 (6 bases). Between the trimmed V and J ends, which lost 6 bases and 7 bases, there was a span of 16 bases. Germline V lookup: CDR1 DFQATT, CDR2 SNEGSKA (reference sequence). This CDR3 spans 13 amino acids. The CDR3 sequence: CSAPGRSDNEQFF. The CDR3 bases are TGCAGTGCCCCCGGGAGAAGCGATAATGAGCAGTTCTTC.

This rearrangement joins TRBV9 to TRBJ2-4; D unresolved. V gave up 0 bases and J gave up 1 base, with 5 bases separating them. Looked up from germline, CDR1 is SGDLS and CDR2 is YYNGEE. CDR3 length: 14 residues. DNA of the CDR3: TGTGCCAGCAGCGTAGCAAAGGCCAAAAACATTCAGTACTTC. Amino acid sequence: CASSVAKAKNIQYF.

This chain uses TRBV7-3 with TRBJ2-1; TRBD2 might be the D (6 bases). The CDR3 runs 14 residues. Per the germline V gene, CDR1 is SGHTA and CDR2 is FQGTGA. With 1 base removed from V and 5 bases from J, the gap between germline ends came to 9 bases. CDR3 region: CASSLNWGDNEQFF. The CDR3 region has the DNA TGTGCCAGCAGCTTAAATTGGGGGGACAATGAGCAGTTCTTC.

The chain joins TRBV29-1 to TRBJ2-1; 7 nucleotides match TRBD1. With 7 bases clipped from V and 0 bases from J, the junction kept 9 bases outside the gene matches. There are 15 residues in the CDR3. Per germline, CDR1 SQVTM and CDR2 ANQGSEA. The CDR3 spells CSAGQALGSYNEQFF. CDR3 nucleotides: TGCAGCGCAGGACAGGCCTTAGGCTCCTACAATGAGCAGTTCTTC.

The CDR3 DNA reads TGTGCCAGCAGTTTATCGCGGGGGCCCTATGGCTACACCTTC. Its protein product is CASSLSRGPYGYTF. The chain joins TRBV28 to TRBJ1-2, with D perhaps TRBD1 (6 bases). V gave up 1 base and J gave up 4 bases, with 10 bases separating them. The CDR3 has 14 amino acids. Per the germline V gene, CDR1 is MDHEN and CDR2 is SYDVKM.

This clonotype was seen a handful of times. The chain carries TRBV28 and TRBJ2-3; D is undetermined. V lost 5 bases and J lost 2, with 8 bases in between. The CDR3 has 13 residues. The germline gives CDR1 MDHEN, CDR2 SYDVKM. CDR3 residues: CASSTDHTDTQYF. The CDR3 nucleotides read TGTGCCAGCAGTACCGATCACACAGATACGCAGTATTTT.

V gene TRBV6-2 or TRBV6-3 combines with J gene TRBJ2-7; D tentatively fits TRBD1 or TRBD2 (5 bases each). Trimming removed 7 bases from V and 0 bases from J, with 16 bases in between. The CDR3 sequence is 15 residues long. Germline V CDR1 and CDR2: MNHEY, SVGEGT. The DNA of the CDR3 is TGTGCCAGCATGACTTACCGGGACGGCTCCTACGAGCAGTACTTC. It yields the protein CASMTYRDGSYEQYF.